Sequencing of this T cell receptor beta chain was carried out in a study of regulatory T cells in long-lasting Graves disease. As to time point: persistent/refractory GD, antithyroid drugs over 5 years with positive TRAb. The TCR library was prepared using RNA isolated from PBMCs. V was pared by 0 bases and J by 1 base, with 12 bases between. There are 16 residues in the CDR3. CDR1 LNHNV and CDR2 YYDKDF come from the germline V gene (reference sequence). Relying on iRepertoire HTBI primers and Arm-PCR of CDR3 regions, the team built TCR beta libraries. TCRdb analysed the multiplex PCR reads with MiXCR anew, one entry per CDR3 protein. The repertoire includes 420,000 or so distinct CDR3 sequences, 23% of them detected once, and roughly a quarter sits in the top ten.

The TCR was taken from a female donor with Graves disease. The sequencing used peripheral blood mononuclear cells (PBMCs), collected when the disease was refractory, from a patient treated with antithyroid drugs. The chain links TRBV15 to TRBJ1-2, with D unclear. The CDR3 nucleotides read TGTGCCACCAGCAGAGATCTAACCAACAGTAACTATGGCTACACCTTC. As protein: CATSRDLTNSNYGYTF.